This is a list of T cell receptor beta chains from one sample in a study of blood T cell repertoires in COVID-19. Using immunoSEQ multiplex PCR, the repertoire was profiled, and TCRdb retains in-frame clones only, with some absent. The sample holds 120,000 or so clones; roughly 82% are singletons and the top ten take 9.5% to 13%. Input material: peripheral blood. These receptors were taken from a human donor in a cohort sampled during active COVID-19. The CDR3 runs from the conserved cysteine through the conserved F or W. Fields, in order: CDR3 length, D gene, J gene, clone size, V gene, CDR3 protein, CDR3 DNA. The D gene is left open where the match is weak. Size values are once, few and many counts, or a class for expanded clones, and some rows have none.

len: 16
d_gene: -
j_gene: TRBJ2-1
abundance: -
v_gene: TRBV9
CDR3aa: CASSVGPGSSYNEQFF
CDR3nt: TGTGCCAGCAGCGTAGGTCCGGGGAGCTCCTACAATGAGCAGTTCTTC

len: 12
d_gene: -
j_gene: TRBJ1-2
abundance: -
v_gene: TRBV2
CDR3aa: CASSDRFYGYTF
CDR3nt: TGTGCCAGCAGTGACAGGTTCTATGGCTACACCTTC

len: 17
d_gene: TRBD1
j_gene: TRBJ1-5
abundance: -
v_gene: TRBV27
CDR3aa: CASSWAGTGGSNQPQHF
CDR3nt: TGTGCCAGCAGTTGGGCCGGGACAGGGGGGTCAAATCAGCCCCAGCATTTT

len: 14
d_gene: -
j_gene: TRBJ1-2
abundance: -
v_gene: TRBV6-5
CDR3aa: CATWMDTVGYGYTF
CDR3nt: TGTGCCACCTGGATGGACACCGTGGGGTATGGCTACACCTTC

len: 13
d_gene: -
j_gene: TRBJ2-3
abundance: -
v_gene: TRBV7-2
CDR3aa: CASSFVPTDTQYF
CDR3nt: TGTGCCAGCAGCTTTGTTCCTACAGATACGCAGTATTTT

len: 20
d_gene: TRBD2
j_gene: TRBJ2-3
abundance: -
v_gene: TRBV10-3
CDR3aa: CAISEFFGSGGADGTDTQYF
CDR3nt: TGTGCCATCAGTGAGTTTTTTGGTAGCGGGGGGGCCGATGGCACAGATACGCAGTATTTT

len: 14
d_gene: -
j_gene: TRBJ2-7
abundance: -
v_gene: TRBV27
CDR3aa: CASSMTSTGPEQYF
CDR3nt: TGTGCCAGCAGTATGACTTCGACAGGTCCCGAGCAGTACTTC

len: 15
d_gene: TRBD1
j_gene: TRBJ2-2
abundance: few
v_gene: TRBV5-6
CDR3aa: CASSLRDRNTGELFF
CDR3nt: TGTGCCAGCAGCCTCCGGGACAGAAACACCGGGGAGCTGTTTTTT

len: 11
d_gene: TRBD2
j_gene: TRBJ2-5
abundance: -
v_gene: TRBV10-3
CDR3aa: CAISDGGSQYF
CDR3nt: TGTGCCATCAGTGACGGGGGGTCCCAGTACTTC

len: 16
d_gene: -
j_gene: TRBJ2-5
abundance: -
v_gene: TRBV19
CDR3aa: CASSIGSARGEETQYF
CDR3nt: TGTGCCAGTAGTATAGGATCCGCCAGGGGTGAGGAGACCCAGTACTTC

len: 14
d_gene: TRBD2
j_gene: TRBJ2-7
abundance: -
v_gene: TRBV7-8
CDR3aa: CASRAGTNSYEQYF
CDR3nt: TGTGCCAGCAGAGCCGGGACTAACTCCTACGAGCAGTACTTC

len: 15
d_gene: TRBD1
j_gene: TRBJ2-3
abundance: -
v_gene: TRBV25-1
CDR3aa: CASSATDRVEDTQYF
CDR3nt: TGTGCCAGCAGTGCAACTGACAGGGTTGAAGATACGCAGTATTTT

len: 16
d_gene: TRBD2
j_gene: TRBJ2-1
abundance: -
v_gene: TRBV19
CDR3aa: CASSPQVAGGYNEQFF
CDR3nt: TGTGCCAGTAGTCCCCAGGTAGCGGGGGGGTACAATGAGCAGTTCTTC